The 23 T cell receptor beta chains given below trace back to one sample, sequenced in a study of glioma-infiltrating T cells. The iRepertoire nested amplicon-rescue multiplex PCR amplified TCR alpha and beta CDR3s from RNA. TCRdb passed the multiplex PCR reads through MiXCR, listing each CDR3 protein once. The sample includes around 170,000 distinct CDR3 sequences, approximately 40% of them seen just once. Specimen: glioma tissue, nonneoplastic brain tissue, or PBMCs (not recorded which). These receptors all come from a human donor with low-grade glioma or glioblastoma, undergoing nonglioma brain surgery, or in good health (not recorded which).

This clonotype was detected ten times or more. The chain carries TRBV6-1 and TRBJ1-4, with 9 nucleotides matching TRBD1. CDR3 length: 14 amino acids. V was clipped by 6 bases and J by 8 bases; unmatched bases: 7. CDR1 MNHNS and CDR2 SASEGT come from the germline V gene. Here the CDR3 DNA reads TGTGCCAGCAGAAAGGACAGGGGAAGAGAAAAACTGTTTTTT. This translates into CASRKDRGREKLFF.

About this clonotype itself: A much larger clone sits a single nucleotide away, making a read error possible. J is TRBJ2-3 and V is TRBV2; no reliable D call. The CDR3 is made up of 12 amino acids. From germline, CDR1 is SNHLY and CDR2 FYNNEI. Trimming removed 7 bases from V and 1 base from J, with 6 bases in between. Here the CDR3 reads CASMRCTDTQYF. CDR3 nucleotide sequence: TGTGCCAGCATGAGATGCACAGATACGCAGTATTTT.

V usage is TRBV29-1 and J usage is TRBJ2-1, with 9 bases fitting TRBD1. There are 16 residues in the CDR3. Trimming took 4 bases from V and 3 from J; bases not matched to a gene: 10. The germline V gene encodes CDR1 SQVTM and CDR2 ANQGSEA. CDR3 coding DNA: TGCAGCGTTGTAGGCTTACAGGGGGCGGGCTACAATGAGCAGTTCTTC. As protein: CSVVGLQGAGYNEQFF.

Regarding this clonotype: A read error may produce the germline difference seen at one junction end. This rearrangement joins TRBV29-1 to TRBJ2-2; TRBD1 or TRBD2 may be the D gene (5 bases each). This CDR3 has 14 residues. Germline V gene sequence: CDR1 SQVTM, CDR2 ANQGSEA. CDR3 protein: CSVSMGQNTGEPFF. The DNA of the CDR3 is TGCAGCGTCTCTATGGGGCAGAACACCGGGGAGCCGTTTTTT.

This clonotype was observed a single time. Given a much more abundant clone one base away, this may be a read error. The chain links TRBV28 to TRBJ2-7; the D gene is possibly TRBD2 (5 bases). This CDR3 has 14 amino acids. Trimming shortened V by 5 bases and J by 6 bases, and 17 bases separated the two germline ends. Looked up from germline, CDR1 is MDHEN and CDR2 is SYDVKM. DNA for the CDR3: TGTGCCAGCAGTCCCGTTGAAATCCGGGGCGAGCAGTACTTC. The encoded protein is CASSPVEIRGEQYF. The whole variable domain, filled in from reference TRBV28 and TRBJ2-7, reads DVKVTQSSRYLVKRTGEKVFLECVQDMDHENMFWYRQDPGLGLRLIYFSYDVKMKEKGDIPEGYSVSREKKERFSLILESASTNQTSMYLCASSPVEIRGEQYFGPGTRLTVT.

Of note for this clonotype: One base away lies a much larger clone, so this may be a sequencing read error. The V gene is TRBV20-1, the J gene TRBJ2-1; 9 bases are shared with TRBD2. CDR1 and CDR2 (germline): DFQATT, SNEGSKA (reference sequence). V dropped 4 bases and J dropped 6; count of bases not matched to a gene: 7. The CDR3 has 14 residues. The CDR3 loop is CSAMGIAGANEQFF. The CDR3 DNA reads TGCAGTGCTATGGGAATAGCGGGAGCCAATGAGCAGTTCTTC.

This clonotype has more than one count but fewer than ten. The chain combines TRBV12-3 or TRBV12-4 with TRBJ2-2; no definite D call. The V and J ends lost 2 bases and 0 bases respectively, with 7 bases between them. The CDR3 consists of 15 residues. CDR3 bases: TGTGCCAGCAGTTTAACGTCGGCGAACACCGGGGAGCTGTTTTTT. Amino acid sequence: CASSLTSANTGELFF.

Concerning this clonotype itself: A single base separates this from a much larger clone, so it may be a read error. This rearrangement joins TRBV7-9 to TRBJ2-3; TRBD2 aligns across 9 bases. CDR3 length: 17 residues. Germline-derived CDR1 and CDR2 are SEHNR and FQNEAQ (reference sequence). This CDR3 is CASSLDIAGAYTDTKYF. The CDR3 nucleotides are TGTGCCAGCAGCTTAGACATAGCGGGAGCTTATACAGATACGAAGTATTTT.

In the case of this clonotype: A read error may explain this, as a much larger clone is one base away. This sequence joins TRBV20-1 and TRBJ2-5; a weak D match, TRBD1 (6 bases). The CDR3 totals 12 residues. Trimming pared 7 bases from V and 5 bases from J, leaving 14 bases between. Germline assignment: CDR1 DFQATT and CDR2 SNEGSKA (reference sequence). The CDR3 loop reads CSGQGPRETQYF. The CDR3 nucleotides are TGCAGTGGGCAGGGGCCCCGGGAGACCCAGTACTTC.

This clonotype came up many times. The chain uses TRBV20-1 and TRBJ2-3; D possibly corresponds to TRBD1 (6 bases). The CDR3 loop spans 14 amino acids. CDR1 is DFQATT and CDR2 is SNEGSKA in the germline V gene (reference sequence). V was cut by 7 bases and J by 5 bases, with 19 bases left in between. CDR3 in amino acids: CSGGGEAQGDTQYF. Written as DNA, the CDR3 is TGCAGTGGAGGGGGAGAGGCCCAGGGAGATACGCAGTATTTT.

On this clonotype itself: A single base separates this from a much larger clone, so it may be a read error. The CDR3: CASRGSVNTEASF. CDR3 nucleotides: TGCGCCAGCAGGGGTTCAGTGAACACTGAAGCTTCCTTT. V usage is TRBV6-6 and J usage is TRBJ1-1; TRBD1 is a possible D gene (6 bases). Germline CDR1 and CDR2: MNHNY and SVGAGI (reference sequence). The CDR3 has 13 residues.

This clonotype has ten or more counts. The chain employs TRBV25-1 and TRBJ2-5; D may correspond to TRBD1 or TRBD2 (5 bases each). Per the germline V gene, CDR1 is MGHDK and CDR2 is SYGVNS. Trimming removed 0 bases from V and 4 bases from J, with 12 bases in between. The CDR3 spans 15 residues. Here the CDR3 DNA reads TGTGCCAGCAGTGAATATCGGCAGGGAGCAGAGACCCAGTACTTC. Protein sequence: CASSEYRQGAETQYF.

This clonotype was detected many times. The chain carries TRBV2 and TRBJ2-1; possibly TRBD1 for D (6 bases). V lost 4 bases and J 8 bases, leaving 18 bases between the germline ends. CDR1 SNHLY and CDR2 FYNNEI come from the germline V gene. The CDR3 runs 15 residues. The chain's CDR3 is CASSADRLVMYEQFF. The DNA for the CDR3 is TGTGCCAGCAGTGCGGACAGACTCGTTATGTATGAGCAGTTCTTC.

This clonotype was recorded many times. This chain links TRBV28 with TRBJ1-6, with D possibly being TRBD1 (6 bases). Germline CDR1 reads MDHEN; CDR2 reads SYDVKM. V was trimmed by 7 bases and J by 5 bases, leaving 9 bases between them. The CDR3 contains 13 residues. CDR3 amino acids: CASTGVDNSPLHF. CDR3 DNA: TGTGCCAGCACAGGGGTCGATAATTCACCCCTCCACTTT.

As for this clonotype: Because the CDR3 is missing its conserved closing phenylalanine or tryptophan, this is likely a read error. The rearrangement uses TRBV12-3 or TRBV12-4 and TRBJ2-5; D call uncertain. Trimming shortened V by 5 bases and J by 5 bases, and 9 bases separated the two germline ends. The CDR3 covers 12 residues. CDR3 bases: TGTGCCAGCAGTCCGACTGGGGAGACCCAGTACTAC. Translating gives CASSPTGETQYY.

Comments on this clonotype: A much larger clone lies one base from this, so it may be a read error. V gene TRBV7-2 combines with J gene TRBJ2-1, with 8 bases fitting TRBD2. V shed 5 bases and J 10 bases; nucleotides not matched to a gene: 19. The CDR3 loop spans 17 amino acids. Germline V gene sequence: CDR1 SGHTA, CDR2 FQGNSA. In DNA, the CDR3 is TGTGCCAGCAGCCAGGGTCAAAGCGGGAGAACAGTAAGCGAGCAGTTCTTC. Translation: CASSQGQSGRTVSEQFF.

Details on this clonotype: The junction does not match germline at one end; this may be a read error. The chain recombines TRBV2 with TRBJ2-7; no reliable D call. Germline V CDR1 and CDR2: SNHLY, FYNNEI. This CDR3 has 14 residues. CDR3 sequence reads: CASRSGSDIYERYF. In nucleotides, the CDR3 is TGTGCCAGCAGATCAGGATCCGATATCTACGAGCGGTACTTC.

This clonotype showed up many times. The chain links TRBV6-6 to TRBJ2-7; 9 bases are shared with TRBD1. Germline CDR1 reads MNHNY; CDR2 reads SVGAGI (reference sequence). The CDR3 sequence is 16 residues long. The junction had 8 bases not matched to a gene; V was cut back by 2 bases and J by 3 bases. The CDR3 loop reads CASSYRIPGQGYEQYF. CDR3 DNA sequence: TGTGCCAGCAGTTACCGTATTCCGGGACAGGGCTACGAGCAGTACTTC.

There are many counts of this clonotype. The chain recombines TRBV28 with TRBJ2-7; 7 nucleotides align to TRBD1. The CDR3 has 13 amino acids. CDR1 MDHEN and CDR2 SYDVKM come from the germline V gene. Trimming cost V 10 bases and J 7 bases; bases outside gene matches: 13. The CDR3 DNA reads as TGTGCCACGACGGGACAGATGTTCTGGGAGCAGTACTTC. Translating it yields CATTGQMFWEQYF.

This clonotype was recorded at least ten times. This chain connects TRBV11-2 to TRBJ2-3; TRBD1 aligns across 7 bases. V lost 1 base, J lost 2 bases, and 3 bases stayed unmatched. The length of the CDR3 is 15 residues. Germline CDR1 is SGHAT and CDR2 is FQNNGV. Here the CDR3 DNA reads TGTGCCAGCAGCTTAGTAGGGGGCCTCACAGATACGCAGTATTTT. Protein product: CASSLVGGLTDTQYF. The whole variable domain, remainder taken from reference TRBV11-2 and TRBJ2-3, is EAGVAQSPRYKIIEKRQSVAFWCNPISGHATLYWYQQILGQGPKLLIQFQNNGVVDDSQLPKDRFSAERLKGVDSTLKIQPAKLEDSAVYLCASSLVGGLTDTQYFGPGTRLTVL.

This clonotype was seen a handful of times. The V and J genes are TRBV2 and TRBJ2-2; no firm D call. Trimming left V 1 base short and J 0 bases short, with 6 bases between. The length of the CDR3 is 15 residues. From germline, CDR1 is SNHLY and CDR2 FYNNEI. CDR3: CASSEVAANTGELFF. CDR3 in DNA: TGTGCCAGCAGTGAAGTGGCAGCGAACACCGGGGAGCTGTTTTTT.

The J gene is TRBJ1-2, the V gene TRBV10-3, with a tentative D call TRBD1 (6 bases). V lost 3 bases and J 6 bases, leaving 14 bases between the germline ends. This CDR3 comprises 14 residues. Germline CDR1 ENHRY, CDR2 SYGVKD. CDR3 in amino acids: CAISDGQQLNGYTF. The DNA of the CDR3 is TGTGCCATCAGTGACGGACAGCAATTGAATGGCTACACCTTC.

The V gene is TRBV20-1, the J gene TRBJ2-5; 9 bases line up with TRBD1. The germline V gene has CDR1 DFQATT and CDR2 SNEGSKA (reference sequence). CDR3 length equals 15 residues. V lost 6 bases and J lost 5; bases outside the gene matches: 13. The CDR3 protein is CSAIGTGGADETQYF. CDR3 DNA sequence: TGCAGTGCCATAGGAACAGGGGGCGCAGATGAGACCCAGTACTTC.